This TCR beta chain originates from a study of T cell clonality in common variable immunodeficiency. Caucasian heritage predominated among both patients and controls. Unmatched junction bases numbered 18, after V lost 6 bases and J lost 7 bases. CDR3 length: 17 amino acids. CDR1 is LNHDA, CDR2 SQIVND, per germline (reference sequence). This clone was counted ten times or more. The missing CDR3 end, 3 residues past where the read stops, is filled in from the germline J gene. Data came from immunoSEQ multiplex PCR; TCRdb stores just in-frame clones and leaves some out. Observed in the sample are 50,000 to 55,000 clones, none of them singletons.

This receptor was identified in a person aged 18 to 70 in good health. The material sequenced was peripheral blood mononuclear cells. The V and J genes are TRBV19 and TRBJ1-2, with 9 nucleotides matching TRBD1. The CDR3 loop is CASRISHRDRVGGGYTF. The CDR3 bases that were read are TGTGCCAGTAGAATCTCTCACCGGGACAGGGTGGGAGGTGGC. The entire variable domain, with the rest obtained from reference TRBV19 and TRBJ1-2, is as follows: DGGITQSPKYLFRKEGQNVTLSCEQNLNHDAMYWYRQDPGQGLRLIYYSQIVNDFQKGDIAEGYSVSREKKESFPLTVTSAQKNPTAFYLCASRISHRDRVGGGYTFGSGTRLTVV.